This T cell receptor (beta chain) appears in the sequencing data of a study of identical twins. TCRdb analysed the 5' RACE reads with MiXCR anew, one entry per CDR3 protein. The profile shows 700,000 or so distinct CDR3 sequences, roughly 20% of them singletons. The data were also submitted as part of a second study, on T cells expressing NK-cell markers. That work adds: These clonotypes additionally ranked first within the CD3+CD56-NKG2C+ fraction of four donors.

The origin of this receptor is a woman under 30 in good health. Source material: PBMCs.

The CDR3 sequence: CASSADSRETQYF. Here the CDR3 DNA reads TGTGCCAGCAGTGCGGACAGTCGAGAGACCCAGTACTTC. This rearrangement joins TRBV6-1 to TRBJ2-5; weak D call: TRBD1 (6 bases). From germline, CDR1 is MNHNS and CDR2 SASEGT. There are 13 residues in the CDR3. V dropped 4 bases and J dropped 4 bases, with 10 bases sitting between them.